Sequencing of this TCR beta chain was carried out in a study of HIV-infected patients and healthy controls. Trimming left V 2 bases short and J 0 bases short, with 11 bases between. There are 17 residues in the CDR3. The germline CDR1 and CDR2 sequences are KGHSH and LQKENI. TCRdb itself ran the 5' RACE reads through MiXCR, one entry per CDR3 protein. The sample records 60,000 to 70,000 distinct CDR3 sequences, about 19% being singletons. Sequences were obtained from CD4+ T cells from blood. The rearrangement joins TRBV18 to TRBJ2-6, with D possibly TRBD1 on 6 matching bases. This clonotype was obtained from a human donor in good health. The CDR3 nucleotides read TGTGCCAGCTCACCAGGCTCAGGGGCCTCTGGGGCCAACGTCCTGACTTTC. It yields the protein CASSPGSGASGANVLTF.